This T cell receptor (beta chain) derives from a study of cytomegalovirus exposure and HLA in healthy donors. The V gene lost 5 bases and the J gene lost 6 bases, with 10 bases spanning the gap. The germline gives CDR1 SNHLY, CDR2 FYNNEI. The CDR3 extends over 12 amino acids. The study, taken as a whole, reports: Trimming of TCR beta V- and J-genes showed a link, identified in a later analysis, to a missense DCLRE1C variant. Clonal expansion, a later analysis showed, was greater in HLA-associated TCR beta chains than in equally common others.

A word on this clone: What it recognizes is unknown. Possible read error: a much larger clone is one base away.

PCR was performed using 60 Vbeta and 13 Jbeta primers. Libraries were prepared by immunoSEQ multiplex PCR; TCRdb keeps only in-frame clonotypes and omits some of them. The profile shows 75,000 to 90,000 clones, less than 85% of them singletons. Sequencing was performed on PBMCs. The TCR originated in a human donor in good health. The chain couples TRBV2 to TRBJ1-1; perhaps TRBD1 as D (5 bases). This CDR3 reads CASSYGGAEAFF. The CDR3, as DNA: TGTGCCAGCAGTTACGGGGGGGCTGAAGCTTTCTTT.